These 18 T cell receptor beta chains were sequenced from one sample in a study of T-cell memory formation after mild COVID-19. TCRdb ran MiXCR on the 5' RACE reads and lists one entry per CDR3 protein. The repertoire holds hundreds of thousands of distinct CDR3 sequences, with about 18% as singletons. The sequencing sample was made of PBMCs or a T cell subset sorted from them (not recorded which). The receptors derive from an adult woman who had mild COVID-19 (a few samples of this study predate the infection). Cell type and time point are not known.

This clonotype appeared a few times. The chain couples TRBV12-3 or TRBV12-4 to TRBJ2-5; 10 bases line up with TRBD2. The CDR3 spans 16 residues. V lost 2 bases to trimming and J lost 3 bases; unmatched junction nucleotides: 6. CDR3 protein: CASSLRLAGDEETQYF. CDR3 in DNA: TGTGCCAGCAGTTTAAGGCTAGCGGGAGACGAAGAGACCCAGTACTTC.

The chain recombines TRBV5-1 with TRBJ1-2, with a possible D match to TRBD1 (6 bases). CDR3 size: 16 residues. Germline CDR1 reads SGHRS; CDR2 reads YFSETQ. V lost 2 bases to trimming and J lost 5 bases, with 19 bases between them. This CDR3 reads CASSFADRRGTYGYTF. The CDR3 DNA follows: TGCGCCAGCAGCTTCGCCGACAGGCGCGGGACTTATGGCTACACCTTC.

The chain is built from TRBV5-6 and TRBJ2-7; the D gene is possibly TRBD1 (6 bases). Trimming cost V 1 base and J 3 bases, with 11 bases left between them. Germline V lookup: CDR1 SGHDT, CDR2 YYEEEE. The CDR3 has 14 amino acids. In DNA form, the CDR3 reads TGTGCCAGCAGCTTGCGCAGGGGCCTCTACGAGCAGTACTTC. The encoded protein is CASSLRRGLYEQYF.

The rearrangement uses TRBV6-5 and TRBJ1-2; the match to TRBD1 covers 8 bases. CDR1 MNHEY and CDR2 SVGAGI come from the germline V gene. Unmatched junction bases numbered 4, after V lost 1 base and J lost 6 bases. The CDR3 covers 14 residues. The CDR3 sequence is CASSYYQGADGYTF. CDR3 in DNA: TGTGCCAGCAGTTACTATCAGGGGGCAGATGGCTACACCTTC.

The genes are TRBV20-1 and TRBJ2-7; no clear D gene. The V end was cut by 5 bases, the J end by 3 bases, with 20 bases between. This CDR3 contains 15 residues. Germline V CDR1 and CDR2: DFQATT, SNEGSKA (reference sequence). The CDR3 DNA sequence: TGCAGTGCTCCTACCACAGAAATAAACGTCTACGAGCAGTACTTC. Its translation is CSAPTTEINVYEQYF.

The V call is TRBV29-1, the J call TRBJ2-3; 8 bases align to TRBD1. This CDR3 region has 15 residues. Germline V CDR1 and CDR2: SQVTM, ANQGSEA. V lost 0 bases, J lost 4 bases, and 6 bases stayed unmatched. The CDR3 sequence is CSVEDRRGRPDTQYF. The DNA of the CDR3 is TGCAGCGTTGAAGATCGCAGGGGGCGCCCAGATACGCAGTATTTT.

This clonotype was recorded a few times. The V call is TRBV7-6, the J call TRBJ2-3; TRBD2 matches 9 bases. This CDR3 has 21 residues. The junction had 21 bases not matched to a gene; V was cut back by 2 bases and J by 3 bases. Germline CDR1 SGHVS, CDR2 FNYEAQ. In DNA, the CDR3 is TGTGCCAGCAGCTTAAGACCCGTGTCCGTCGGCGGGAGGGCTGTAACAGATACGCAGTATTTT. It specifies CASSLRPVSVGGRAVTDTQYF.

This rearrangement joins TRBV3-1 to TRBJ2-1, with 13 bases fitting TRBD2. Per germline, CDR1 LGHDT and CDR2 YNNKEL (reference sequence). V lost 5 bases to trimming and J lost 7 bases; unmatched junction nucleotides: 5. The CDR3 is 15 amino acids. This CDR3 is CASSSGLAGANEQFF. CDR3 nucleotides: TGTGCCAGCAGCAGTGGACTAGCGGGGGCGAATGAGCAGTTCTTC.

This clonotype has more than one count but fewer than ten. This rearrangement joins TRBV4-3 to TRBJ2-2; 7 bases are a match to TRBD2. The CDR3 extends over 17 amino acids. The V gene end was trimmed by 0 bases and the J gene end by 5 bases; junction bases not matched to a gene: 9. The germline CDR1 and CDR2 sequences are LGHNA and YSLEER. In DNA, the CDR3 is TGCGCCAGCAGCCAAGATCGGGCGGGAGTTGGGACCGGGGAGCTGTTTTTT. It yields the protein CASSQDRAGVGTGELFF.

The V and J genes are TRBV19 and TRBJ1-1; D remains unclear. Germline loops: CDR1 LNHDA, CDR2 SQIVND (reference sequence). V gave up 3 bases and J gave up 1 base, with 15 bases separating them. CDR3 length: 16 residues. The CDR3 bases are TGTGCCAGTAGTATCGTCGCTGGAGGATCGAACACTGAAGCTTTCTTT. This codes for CASSIVAGGSNTEAFF.

This clonotype was counted only a few times. The V and J genes are TRBV7-8 and TRBJ2-2; no firm D call. Deletions cut 11 bases from V and 0 bases from J, with 10 bases between. This CDR3 comprises 13 residues. The germline V gene has CDR1 SGHVS and CDR2 FQNEAQ. In DNA, the CDR3 is TGTGCCCTCGAAGGGTCGAACACCGGGGAGCTGTTTTTT. It translates to CALEGSNTGELFF.

This clonotype has only a few counts. This rearrangement joins TRBV5-5 to TRBJ2-1; unclear D gene. V was cut by 2 bases and J by 5 bases, with 17 bases left in between. CDR3 length: 16 amino acids. Germline CDR1 reads SGHKS; CDR2 reads YYEKEE (reference sequence). The CDR3 DNA reads TGTGCCAGCAGCTTTCTCATTCTCGGCGGAAACAATGAGCAGTTCTTC. This gives the protein CASSFLILGGNNEQFF.

The chain uses TRBV20-1 and TRBJ2-3; a possible D gene is TRBD2 (5 bases). Trimming removed 4 bases at V and 1 base at J, with 12 bases between. This CDR3 is built from 14 residues. Looked up from germline, CDR1 is DFQATT and CDR2 is SNEGSKA (reference sequence). The CDR3 bases are TGCAGTGCTAATTGGCGGGTTGGCACAGATACGCAGTATTTT. Its protein is CSANWRVGTDTQYF.

The genes are TRBV11-2 and TRBJ1-1; D is perhaps TRBD1 (5 bases). Per the germline V gene, CDR1 is SGHAT and CDR2 is FQNNGV. This CDR3 region has 18 residues. Trimming removed 0 bases at V and 0 bases at J, with 17 bases between. The CDR3 nucleotides read TGTGCCAGCAGCTTAGACGGGGGACGGAACCGCATGAACACTGAAGCTTTCTTT. This encodes CASSLDGGRNRMNTEAFF.

This rearrangement joins TRBV12-3 or TRBV12-4 to TRBJ2-3, with 9 positions matching TRBD2. The CDR3 loop spans 15 amino acids. J lost 3 bases, V lost 10 bases, and 11 bases had no gene match. The CDR3 sequence: CANRRLAGVTDTQYF. CDR3 in DNA: TGTGCCAACCGGCGCTTAGCGGGAGTAACAGATACGCAGTATTTT.

V usage is TRBV29-1 and J usage is TRBJ2-7, with TRBD2 as a possible D gene (5 bases). Germline CDR1 is SQVTM and CDR2 is ANQGSEA. The V gene lost 4 bases and the J gene lost 3 bases, with 22 bases spanning the gap. CDR3 length: 16 amino acids. The CDR3 protein is CSVGISVGILHYEQYF. The CDR3 DNA reads TGCAGCGTTGGTATTAGCGTGGGGATACTGCACTACGAGCAGTACTTC.

The V and J genes are TRBV20-1 and TRBJ2-1; D remains ambiguous. V was shortened by 4 bases and J by 8 bases, with 9 bases between the two germline ends. CDR3 size: 11 residues. Germline V gene lookup returns CDR1 DFQATT and CDR2 SNEGSKA (reference sequence). CDR3 region: CSAKIVDEQFF. CDR3 nucleotides: TGCAGTGCTAAGATCGTGGATGAGCAGTTCTTC.

This clonotype turned up a few times. The rearrangement joins TRBV7-2 to TRBJ2-3; TRBD2 aligns across 11 bases. The CDR3 covers 16 residues. Germline lookup yields CDR1 SGHTA and CDR2 FQGNSA. V lost 5 bases to trimming and J lost 3 bases; unmatched junction nucleotides: 7. CDR3 amino acids: CASSAGRLAGTDTQYF. CDR3 nucleotides: TGTGCCAGCAGCGCGGGGCGACTAGCGGGAACAGATACGCAGTATTTT.